The 10 T cell receptor beta chains listed next were all sequenced from one sample in a study of radiation and T cells in renal cell carcinoma. Sequencing used immunoSEQ multiplex PCR; TCRdb keeps in-frame clones, though not all of them. The sample carries 150,000 to 160,000 clones, approximately 88% recorded once. The time point here: blood 2 weeks post-SBRT. Noted treatment: 15 Gy SBRT to primary tumor, nephrectomy 4 weeks later. The specimen comprised blood, sampled from a patient whose treatment included radiotherapy and nephrectomy. These receptors were collected from a woman between 45 and 60 years old with renal cell carcinoma.

The rearrangement links TRBV6-4 to TRBJ2-2, with 8 bases fitting TRBD1. CDR1 MRHNA and CDR2 SNTAGT come from the germline V gene. V was pared by 7 bases and J by 2 bases, with 9 bases of the junction left unmatched. The CDR3 totals 16 residues. CDR3 amino acids: CASMKEQGANTGELFF. CDR3 DNA sequence: TGTGCCAGCATGAAGGAGCAGGGGGCAAACACCGGGGAGCTGTTTTTT.

This chain connects TRBV29-1 to TRBJ2-7; 7 bases fit TRBD1. Germline V gene data show CDR1 as SQVTM and CDR2 as ANQGSEA. Trimming cost V 1 base and J 2 bases; bases outside gene matches: 2. The length of the CDR3 is 13 residues. The CDR3 DNA reads TGCAGCGTTGAAGGTCAGGGGGCCTACGAGCAGTACTTC. Protein sequence: CSVEGQGAYEQYF.

This chain connects TRBV9 to TRBJ1-4; no clear D. Trimming took 0 bases from V and 7 from J, leaving 13 bases between them. Germline V gene sequence: CDR1 SGDLS, CDR2 YYNGEE. There are 15 residues in the CDR3. The CDR3 spells CASSVAFGLGEKLFF. CDR3 DNA sequence: TGTGCCAGCAGCGTAGCTTTCGGGTTAGGTGAAAAACTGTTTTTT.

The V call is TRBV9, the J call TRBJ2-7; 13 positions agree with TRBD2. With V trimmed by 4 bases and J by 3 bases, 4 bases remained unmatched. This CDR3 region has 15 residues. Germline-derived CDR1 and CDR2 are SGDLS and YYNGEE. The CDR3 loop reads CASSLGTSGVYEQYF. As DNA, the CDR3 is TGTGCCAGCAGCCTAGGGACTAGCGGGGTCTACGAGCAGTACTTC.

The V and J genes are TRBV19 and TRBJ1-1; D unresolved. The CDR3 is 14 residues long. Germline CDR1 LNHDA, CDR2 SQIVND (reference sequence). Between the trimmed V and J ends, which lost 3 bases and 6 bases, there was a span of 14 bases. The CDR3 DNA is TGTGCCAGTAGTATTCGAGACATAGGATCTGAAGCTTTCTTT. Translating it yields CASSIRDIGSEAFF.

This chain joins TRBV11-1 and TRBJ2-5; D call uncertain. Germline V lookup: CDR1 SGHAT, CDR2 FQDESV (reference sequence). Trimming removed 4 bases at V and 5 bases at J, with 11 bases between. This CDR3 region has 13 residues. The CDR3 reads CASSSPPGETQYF. The CDR3 DNA sequence: TGTGCCAGCAGCTCTCCGCCCGGGGAGACCCAGTACTTC.

The chain recombines TRBV18 with TRBJ2-7; 9 bases line up with TRBD1. There are 13 residues in the CDR3. The germline V gene encodes CDR1 KGHSH and CDR2 LQKENI. The V gene end was trimmed by 4 bases and the J gene end by 3 bases; junction bases not matched to a gene: 1. The chain's CDR3 is CASSRTGDYEQYF. In nucleotides, the CDR3 is TGTGCCAGCTCACGGACAGGGGACTACGAGCAGTACTTC.

The rearrangement links TRBV7-8 to TRBJ1-5, with D possibly TRBD1 on 5 matching bases. The V gene lost 1 base and the J gene lost 4 bases, with 14 bases spanning the gap. CDR1 and CDR2 from the germline V gene are SGHVS and FQNEAQ. The length of the CDR3 is 16 residues. DNA for the CDR3: TGTGCCAGCAGCTTAGGGGCCGTGCCAGGGAATCAGCCCCAGCATTTT. Its protein is CASSLGAVPGNQPQHF.

This chain uses TRBV6-1 with TRBJ1-1, with D possibly TRBD1 on 6 matching bases. Germline V CDR1 and CDR2: MNHNS, SASEGT. This CDR3 spans 14 amino acids. Trimming pared 4 bases from V and 4 bases from J, leaving 13 bases between. In DNA form, the CDR3 reads TGTGCCAGCAGTGGGGTGGGGGCTGGCACTGAAGCTTTCTTT. Encoded protein: CASSGVGAGTEAFF.

Here the CDR3 reads CASSMDTNSPLHF. CDR3 nucleotides: TGTGCCAGCAGCATGGACACTAATTCACCCCTCCACTTT. The chain links TRBV7-6 to TRBJ1-6; the D gene is possibly TRBD1 (5 bases). This CDR3 contains 13 residues. Germline assignment: CDR1 SGHVS and CDR2 FNYEAQ. V was trimmed by 5 bases and J by 6 bases, leaving 8 bases between them.